This entry features one TCR beta chain sequence. The data are from a study of blood T cell repertoires in COVID-19. Overall study context: COVID-19 samples from acute and convalescent phases originated in the United States, Italy and Spain. In each case, the material was cDNA or gDNA derived from T cells, B-cell-depleted T cells, or PBMCs.

Under the authors' procedure: Reference gene primer amplification yielded estimated nucleated cell counts. Some clones are missing from TCRdb's copy, which holds only in-frame ones; the method was immunoSEQ multiplex PCR. V and J calls and clone size are as listed in that table; D and trimming were resolved from the DNA. The profile covers about 170,000 clones, with 70% to 90% appearing a single time and 7% taken by the ten largest. V lost 0 bases to trimming and J lost 5 bases; unmatched junction nucleotides: 6. Germline assignment: CDR1 LGHNA and CDR2 YSLEER. This CDR3 has 16 amino acids. This sequence joins TRBV4-3 and TRBJ2-5; 10 bases align to TRBD2. The sequenced sample consisted of peripheral blood. This clonotype originated in a woman aged 80 or over in a cohort sampled during active or convalescent COVID-19. The CDR3: CASSQDQRGGFETQYF. In DNA, the CDR3 is TGCGCCAGCAGCCAAGATCAGCGGGGGGGCTTTGAGACCCAGTACTTC.